Listed below are T cell receptor beta chains from one sample, sequenced in a study of naive and memory T cell subsets. Each CDR3 protein is one row after TCRdb ran MiXCR on the UMI-ligation and nested PCR reads. Of roughly 80,000 distinct CDR3 sequences listed, around 9% are singletons. Sequenced: naive CD8+ T cells from blood. The source is a human donor in good health. Each CDR3 is given with its conserved first and last residue. The D gene is left open where the match is weak. Only part of the rows carry a size: once, few, many, or a class if the clone is expanded.

j_gene,v_gene,abundance,d_gene,CDR3aa,CDR3nt
TRBJ2-7,TRBV10-2,.,TRBD2,CASRPGLAGEEQYF,TGCGCCAGCAGGCCGGGACTAGCGGGAGAAGAGCAGTACTTC
TRBJ2-5,TRBV4-3,.,TRBD1,CASSQDRTGGEETQYF,TGCGCCAGCAGCCAAGATAGGACAGGGGGCGAGGAGACCCAGTACTTC
TRBJ2-3,TRBV29-1,.,TRBD2,CSVDPRSGRQDTQYF,TGCAGCGTTGATCCCCGTAGCGGGAGGCAAGATACGCAGTATTTT
TRBJ2-1,TRBV28,many,TRBD2,CASSFSGAYNEQFF,TGTGCCAGCAGTTTCAGCGGGGCCTACAATGAGCAGTTCTTC
TRBJ2-3,TRBV29-1,many,.,CSGGTDTQYF,TGCAGCGGTGGCACAGATACGCAGTATTTT
TRBJ1-1,TRBV5-1,few,.,CASSPGLEAFF,TGCGCCAGCAGCCCGGGGCTTGAAGCTTTCTTT
TRBJ1-4,TRBV30,.,TRBD1,CAWSVGTGNEKLFF,TGTGCCTGGAGTGTTGGGACAGGGAATGAAAAACTGTTTTTT
TRBJ2-7,TRBV7-2,.,.,CASTTPGQSYEQYF,TGTGCCAGCACCACACCGGGACAAAGCTACGAGCAGTACTTC
TRBJ2-1,TRBV6-5,many,.,CASSLLGSYNEQFF,TGTGCCAGCAGTTTACTAGGCTCCTACAATGAGCAGTTCTTC
TRBJ2-2,TRBV12-3/TRBV12-4,.,.,CASRNPGGPPGELFF,TGTGCCAGCAGAAACCCCGGAGGGCCTCCCGGGGAGCTGTTTTTT
TRBJ2-6,TRBV9,.,.,CASSVRIDGSSGANVLTF,TGTGCCAGCAGCGTACGAATCGACGGGAGCTCTGGGGCCAACGTCCTGACTTTC
TRBJ2-7,TRBV4-3,many,TRBD1,CASSPGQGSYEQYF,TGCGCCAGCAGCCCGGGACAGGGCTCCTACGAGCAGTACTTC
TRBJ2-4,TRBV6-1,.,.,CASSETDSPIAKNIQYF,TGTGCCAGCAGTGAAACGGACAGTCCAATAGCCAAAAACATTCAGTACTTC
TRBJ1-4,TRBV2,few,.,CASSGRTRREKLFF,TGTGCCAGCAGCGGACGGACCCGAAGGGAAAAACTGTTTTTT
TRBJ1-3,TRBV2,many,.,CASSGQQQRFSGNTIYF,TGTGCCAGCAGTGGTCAGCAACAGCGATTCTCTGGAAACACCATATATTTT
TRBJ1-1,TRBV12-3/TRBV12-4,.,TRBD1,CASRRQGKGEAFF,TGTGCCAGCAGGAGACAGGGGAAGGGTGAAGCTTTCTTT
TRBJ2-5,TRBV4-1,many,.,CASSQDLGTQYF,TGCGCCAGCAGCCAAGATCTCGGGACCCAGTACTTC
TRBJ2-7,TRBV6-1,few,.,CASQGRGEQYF,TGTGCCAGCCAGGGGAGGGGCGAGCAGTACTTC
TRBJ1-1,TRBV29-1,.,TRBD1,CSVERGQPAWGAFF,TGCAGCGTTGAAAGGGGACAGCCTGCCTGGGGAGCTTTCTTT
TRBJ1-6,TRBV27,many,.,CASSKTGTHSSYNSPLHF,TGTGCCAGCAGTAAGACCGGGACACACAGCTCCTATAATTCACCCCTCCACTTT
TRBJ2-2,TRBV4-1,.,.,CASSQTVNTGELFF,TGCGCCAGCAGCCAAACAGTGAACACCGGGGAGCTGTTTTTT
TRBJ2-5,TRBV12-3/TRBV12-4,few,.,CASSPVSAGETQYF,TGTGCCAGCAGCCCAGTAAGTGCAGGGGAGACCCAGTACTTC
TRBJ1-6,TRBV9,few,TRBD1,CASSPGQGVISPLHF,TGTGCCAGCAGCCCTGGACAGGGCGTAATTTCACCCCTCCACTTT
TRBJ2-7,TRBV4-1,many,.,CASSPTGGLSEQYF,TGCGCCAGCAGTCCGACCGGGGGTCTGAGCGAGCAGTACTTC
TRBJ1-1,TRBV4-3,.,.,CASSQGGTGHRNTEAFF,TGCGCCAGCAGCCAAGGGGGAACGGGACATAGGAACACTGAAGCTTTCTTT
TRBJ2-1,TRBV11-2,.,TRBD2,CASSLEGSGGAYNEQFF,TGTGCCAGCAGCTTAGAAGGTAGCGGGGGGGCCTACAATGAGCAGTTCTTC
TRBJ2-1,TRBV5-6,.,TRBD1,CASSWGTGYNEQFF,TGTGCCAGCAGCTGGGGGACAGGGTACAATGAGCAGTTCTTC
TRBJ1-5,TRBV28,many,.,CASTLSGTSLNQPQHF,TGTGCCAGTACCCTCTCCGGGACATCGCTCAATCAGCCCCAGCATTTT
TRBJ2-5,TRBV5-1,few,TRBD2,CASSLSTSGREYQETQYF,TGCGCCAGCAGCTTGTCGACTAGCGGGAGGGAGTACCAAGAGACCCAGTACTTC
TRBJ2-7,TRBV7-2,.,.,CASSQGRRITPYEQYF,TGTGCCAGCAGCCAGGGACGGAGGATAACCCCGTACGAGCAGTACTTC
TRBJ2-5,TRBV5-6,.,.,CASSFLDELQETQYF,TGTGCCAGCAGCTTCCTAGACGAACTCCAAGAGACCCAGTACTTC
TRBJ2-2,TRBV29-1,.,.,CSVQGVPTANTGELFF,TGCAGCGTACAGGGCGTCCCCACTGCGAACACCGGGGAGCTGTTTTTT
TRBJ2-1,TRBV27,.,.,CASSFSGRGFNEQFF,TGTGCCAGCAGTTTTTCGGGGAGGGGGTTCAATGAGCAGTTCTTC
TRBJ2-7,TRBV6-2/TRBV6-3,few,.,CASSYSRDSGDYEQYF,TGTGCCAGCAGTTACTCTCGGGACTCCGGGGACTACGAGCAGTACTTC
TRBJ2-3,TRBV14,many,.,CASSQFGTTDTQYF,TGTGCCAGCAGCCAGTTTGGGACTACAGATACGCAGTATTTT
TRBJ2-7,TRBV10-3,few,TRBD2,CATWAGDSYEQYF,TGTGCCACGTGGGCGGGGGACTCCTACGAGCAGTACTTC
TRBJ2-2,TRBV20-1,many,TRBD2,CSARARLAANTGELFF,TGCAGTGCTAGAGCCAGACTAGCAGCGAACACCGGGGAGCTGTTTTTT
TRBJ1-2,TRBV5-1,few,TRBD1,CASSLQGTSYTF,TGCGCCAGCAGCTTACAGGGGACGAGCTACACCTTC
TRBJ2-1,TRBV27,.,.,CASSSGRNEQFF,TGTGCCAGCAGTTCCGGACGCAATGAGCAGTTCTTC
TRBJ2-3,TRBV9,.,TRBD2,CASSASGWGADTQYF,TGTGCCAGCAGCGCTAGCGGATGGGGGGCAGATACGCAGTATTTT
TRBJ2-7,TRBV4-3,.,.,CASSQGPSEQYF,TGCGCCAGCAGCCAGGGACCTAGCGAGCAGTACTTC
TRBJ1-2,TRBV27,few,.,CASSLSGATDGYTF,TGTGCCAGCAGTTTATCTGGAGCTACGGATGGCTACACCTTC
TRBJ2-1,TRBV7-9,.,TRBD2,CAREASGDNEQFF,TGTGCCCGCGAGGCTAGCGGGGACAATGAGCAGTTCTTC
TRBJ2-3,TRBV7-6,many,.,CASSPGLADTQYF,TGTGCCAGCAGCCCAGGACTGGCGGATACGCAGTATTTT
TRBJ1-2,TRBV5-1,few,.,CASSLYPGYGYTF,TGCGCCAGCAGCTTGTATCCCGGCTATGGCTACACCTTC
TRBJ1-1,TRBV24-1,many,.,CATSDLSDTEAFF,TGTGCCACCAGTGATCTGTCGGACACTGAAGCTTTCTTT
TRBJ2-7,TRBV5-1,.,.,CASSPLEFRSYEQYF,TGCGCCAGCAGCCCCCTAGAGTTTCGGAGCTACGAGCAGTACTTC
TRBJ2-5,TRBV30,few,TRBD1,CAWEDRGQETQYF,TGTGCCTGGGAGGACAGGGGACAAGAGACCCAGTACTTC
TRBJ2-1,TRBV28,.,TRBD2,CASRRGTSGSRDLGQFF,TGTGCCAGCAGGCGCGGGACTAGCGGGAGCAGGGATTTAGGGCAGTTCTTC
TRBJ2-1,TRBV14,many,TRBD2,CASSQDYFTRLADHHEQFF,TGTGCCAGCAGCCAAGATTACTTTACAAGGCTAGCGGATCATCATGAGCAGTTCTTC
TRBJ2-7,TRBV4-3,few,.,CASSQDSASPYEQYF,TGCGCCAGCAGCCAAGATAGCGCGTCGCCCTACGAGCAGTACTTC
TRBJ2-7,TRBV6-1,many,.,CASSDRSETGLNEQYF,TGTGCCAGCAGTGACCGTTCCGAGACAGGCCTCAACGAGCAGTACTTC
TRBJ1-1,TRBV28,many,.,CASSRRVADTEAFF,TGTGCCAGCAGCCGACGGGTCGCGGACACTGAAGCTTTCTTT
TRBJ2-3,TRBV28,few,.,CASSLGLQTDTQYF,TGTGCCAGCAGTTTGGGACTTCAGACAGATACGCAGTATTTT
TRBJ2-5,TRBV7-6,many,TRBD2,CASSPGLKEETQYF,TGTGCCAGCAGCCCGGGACTAAAAGAAGAGACCCAGTACTTC
TRBJ2-7,TRBV19,few,.,CASSNRLFYEQYF,TGTGCCAGTAGTAACCGGCTTTTCTACGAGCAGTACTTC
TRBJ2-7,TRBV12-3/TRBV12-4,many,.,CASSTGTFSYEQYF,TGTGCCAGCAGTACCGGGACATTCTCCTACGAGCAGTACTTC
TRBJ2-7,TRBV7-9,many,.,CASSGRDTTYEQYF,TGTGCCAGCAGCGGCCGGGACACCACCTACGAGCAGTACTTC